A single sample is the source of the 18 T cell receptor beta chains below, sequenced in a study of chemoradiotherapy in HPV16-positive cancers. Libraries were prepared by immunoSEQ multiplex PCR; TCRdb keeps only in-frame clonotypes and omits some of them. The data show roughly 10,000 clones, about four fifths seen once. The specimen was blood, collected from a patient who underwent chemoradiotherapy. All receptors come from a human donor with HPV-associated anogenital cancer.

CDR3 loop: CASSIGQFSYEQYF. In DNA form, the CDR3 reads TGTGCCAGCAGCATAGGACAGTTCTCCTACGAGCAGTACTTC. The chain has TRBV5-6 and TRBJ2-7, with D possibly matching TRBD1 (6 bases). Germline values: CDR1 SGHDT, CDR2 YYEEEE. V was shortened by 4 bases and J by 0 bases, with 11 bases between the two germline ends. The CDR3 spans 14 residues.

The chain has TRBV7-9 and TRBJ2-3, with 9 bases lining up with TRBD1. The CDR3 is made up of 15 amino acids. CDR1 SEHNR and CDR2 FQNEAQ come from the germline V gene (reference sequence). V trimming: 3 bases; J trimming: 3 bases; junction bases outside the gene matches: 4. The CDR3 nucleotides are TGTGCCAGCAGCTTCGGACAGGGGAAAACAGATACGCAGTATTTT. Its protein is CASSFGQGKTDTQYF. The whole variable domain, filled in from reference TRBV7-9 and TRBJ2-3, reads DTGVSQNPRHKITKRGQNVTFRCDPISEHNRLYWYRQTLGQGPEFLTYFQNEAQLEKSRLLSDRFSAERPKGSFSTLEIQRTEQGDSAMYLCASSFGQGKTDTQYFGPGTRLTVL.

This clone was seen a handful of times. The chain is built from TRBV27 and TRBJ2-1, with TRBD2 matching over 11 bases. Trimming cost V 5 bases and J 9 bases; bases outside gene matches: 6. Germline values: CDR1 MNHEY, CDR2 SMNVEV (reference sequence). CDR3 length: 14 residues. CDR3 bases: TGTGCCAGCAGTGTCCTAGCGGGGGGCGGTGAGCAGTTCTTC. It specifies CASSVLAGGGEQFF.

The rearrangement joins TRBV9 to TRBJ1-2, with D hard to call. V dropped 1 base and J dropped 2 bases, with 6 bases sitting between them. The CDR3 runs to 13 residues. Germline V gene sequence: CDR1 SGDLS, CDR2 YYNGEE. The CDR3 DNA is TGTGCCAGCAGCGTAAACAGCAACTATGGCTACACCTTC. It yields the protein CASSVNSNYGYTF.

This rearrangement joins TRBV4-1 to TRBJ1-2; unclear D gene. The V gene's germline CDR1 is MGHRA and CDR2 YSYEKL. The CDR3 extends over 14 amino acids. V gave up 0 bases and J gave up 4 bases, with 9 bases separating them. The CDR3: CASSQDPITYGYTF. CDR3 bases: TGCGCCAGCAGCCAAGATCCGATCACCTATGGCTACACCTTC.

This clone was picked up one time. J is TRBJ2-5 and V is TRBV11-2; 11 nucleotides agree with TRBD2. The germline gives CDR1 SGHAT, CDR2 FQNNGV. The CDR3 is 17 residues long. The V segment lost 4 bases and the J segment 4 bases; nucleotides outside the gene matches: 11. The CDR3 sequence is CASSSGKTSGNLETQYF. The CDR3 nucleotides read TGTGCCAGCAGCTCCGGGAAGACTAGCGGGAATCTAGAGACCCAGTACTTC.

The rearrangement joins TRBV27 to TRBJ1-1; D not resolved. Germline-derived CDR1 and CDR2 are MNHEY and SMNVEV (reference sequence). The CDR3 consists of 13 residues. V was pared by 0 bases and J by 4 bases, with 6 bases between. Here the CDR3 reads CASSLSVSTEAFF. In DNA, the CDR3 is TGTGCCAGCAGTTTATCTGTGAGCACTGAAGCTTTCTTT.

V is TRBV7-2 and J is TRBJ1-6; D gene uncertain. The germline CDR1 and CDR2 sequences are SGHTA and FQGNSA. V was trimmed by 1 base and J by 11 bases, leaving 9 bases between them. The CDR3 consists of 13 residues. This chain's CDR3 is CASSLELGAPLHF. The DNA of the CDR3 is TGTGCCAGCAGCTTAGAGCTCGGGGCACCCCTCCACTTT.

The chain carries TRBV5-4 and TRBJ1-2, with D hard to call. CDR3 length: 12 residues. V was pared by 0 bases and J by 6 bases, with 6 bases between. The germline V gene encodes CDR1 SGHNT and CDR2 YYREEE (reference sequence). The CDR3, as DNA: TGTGCCAGCAGCTTGGGCCGGGATGGCTACACCTTC. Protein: CASSLGRDGYTF.

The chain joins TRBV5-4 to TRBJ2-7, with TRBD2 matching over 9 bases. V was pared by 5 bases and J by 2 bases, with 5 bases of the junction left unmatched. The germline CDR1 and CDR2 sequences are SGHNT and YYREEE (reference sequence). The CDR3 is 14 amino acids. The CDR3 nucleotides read TGTGCCAGCAGTATAGCGGGGGCTCCCTACGAGCAGTACTTC. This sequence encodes CASSIAGAPYEQYF.

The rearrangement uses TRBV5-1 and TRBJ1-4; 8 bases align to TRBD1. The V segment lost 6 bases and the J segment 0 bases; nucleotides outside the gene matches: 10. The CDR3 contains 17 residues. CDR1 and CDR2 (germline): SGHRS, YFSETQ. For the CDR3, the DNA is TGCGCCAGCACGGAGTCCGGGACAGGCGCAACTAATGAAAAACTGTTTTTT. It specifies CASTESGTGATNEKLFF.

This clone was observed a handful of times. CDR3 loop: CASSESTVGNTIYF. The CDR3 DNA is TGTGCCAGCAGTGAATCGACTGTTGGAAACACCATATATTTT. V is TRBV2 and J is TRBJ1-3, with D unclear. From germline, CDR1 is SNHLY and CDR2 FYNNEI. V gave up 2 bases and J gave up 3 bases, with 8 bases separating them. This CDR3 comprises 14 residues.

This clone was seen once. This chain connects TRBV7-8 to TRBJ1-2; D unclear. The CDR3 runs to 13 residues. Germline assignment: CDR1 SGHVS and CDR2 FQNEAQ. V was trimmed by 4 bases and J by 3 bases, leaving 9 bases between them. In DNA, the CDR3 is TGTGCCAGCAGCTCAAACCTCGACTATGGCTACACCTTC. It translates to CASSSNLDYGYTF.

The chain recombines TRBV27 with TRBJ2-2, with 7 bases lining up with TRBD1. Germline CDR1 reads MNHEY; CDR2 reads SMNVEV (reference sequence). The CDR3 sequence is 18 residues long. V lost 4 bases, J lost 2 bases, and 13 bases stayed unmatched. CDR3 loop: CASSSRDRSLVNTGELFF. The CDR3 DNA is TGTGCCAGCAGTTCCCGGGACAGATCACTCGTAAACACCGGGGAGCTGTTTTTT.

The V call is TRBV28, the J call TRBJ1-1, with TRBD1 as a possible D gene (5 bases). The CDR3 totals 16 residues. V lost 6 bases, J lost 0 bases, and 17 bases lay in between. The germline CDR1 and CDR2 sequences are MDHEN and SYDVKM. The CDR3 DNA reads TGTGCCAGCAGACCCCCGGGACGGACCCTGAACACTGAAGCTTTCTTT. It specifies CASRPPGRTLNTEAFF.

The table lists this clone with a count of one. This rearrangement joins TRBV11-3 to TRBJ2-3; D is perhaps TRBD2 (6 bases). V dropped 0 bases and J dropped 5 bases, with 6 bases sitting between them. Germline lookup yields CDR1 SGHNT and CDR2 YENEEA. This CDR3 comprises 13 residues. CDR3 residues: CASSLEGGDTQYF. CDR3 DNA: TGTGCCAGCAGCTTAGAGGGGGGAGATACGCAGTATTTT.

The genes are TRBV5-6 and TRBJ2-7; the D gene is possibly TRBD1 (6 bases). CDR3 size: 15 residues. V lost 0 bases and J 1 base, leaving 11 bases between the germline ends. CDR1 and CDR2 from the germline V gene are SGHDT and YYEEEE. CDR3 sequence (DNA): TGTGCCAGCAGCTTGGACAGGGTCTGGTCCTACGAGCAGTACTTC. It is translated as CASSLDRVWSYEQYF.

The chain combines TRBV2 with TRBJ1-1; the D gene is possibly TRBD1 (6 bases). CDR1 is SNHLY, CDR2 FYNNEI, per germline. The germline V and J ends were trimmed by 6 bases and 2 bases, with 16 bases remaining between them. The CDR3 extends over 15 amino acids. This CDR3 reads CASRPMGTLNTEAFF. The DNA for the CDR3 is TGTGCCAGCAGACCAATGGGGACACTTAACACTGAAGCTTTCTTT.